Sequencing of this T cell receptor beta chain was carried out in a study of shared clonotypes between healthy human individuals. Notes on the study in general: Only a few donors were included, so the genetic and exposure-history diversity represented was limited.

Sequencing used immunoSEQ multiplex PCR; TCRdb keeps in-frame clones, though not all of them. The sample holds over 950,000 clones, roughly 80% seen once. The CDR3 has 12 amino acids. The germline V gene has CDR1 MNHNS and CDR2 SASEGT. V was pared by 6 bases and J by 0 bases, with 4 bases between. Of note for this clone: Its cognate antigen is unknown.

This receptor was obtained from a man aged 18-30 years in good health. Some clones in this sample may be carry-over from other donors' samples. The chain has TRBV6-1 and TRBJ2-3, with D unresolved. The specimen sequenced was memory CD4+ T cells from PBMCs. Subset given: CD45RA-negative fraction. In nucleotides, the CDR3 is TGTGCCAGCAGCAAGAGCACAGATACGCAGTATTTT. Protein: CASSKSTDTQYF.